This T cell receptor beta chain is from a study of Ad26.COV2.S vaccination and SARS-CoV-2 variants. Germline-derived CDR1 and CDR2 are SGHRS and YFSETQ. J gave up 6 bases and V 4 bases, and 5 bases lay outside the gene matches. This CDR3 comprises 13 residues. Treatment noted: 15 to 20 received Ad26.COV2.S at low or high dose, single or two shots; about five received placebo; per-sample allocation not given. It was on day 63 after the first vaccine or placebo injection that samples were taken. The donor's status was that of an adult aged 18-55 years in Boston. Immunization relied on an Ad26 vector, which expressed Wuhan-strain SARS-CoV-2 spike. TCRdb's table, derived via immunoSEQ multiplex PCR, lists solely in-frame clones and lacks some. The repertoire consists of approximately 280,000 clones, with about 90% occurring once and the leading ten covering 2.5% to 3.5%.

The V gene is TRBV5-1, the J gene TRBJ1-2, with 8 bases matching TRBD1. The TCR was taken from a person between 18 and 60 years old who received the Ad26.COV2.S COVID-19 vaccine or a placebo. This specimen consisted of peripheral blood, obtained in a trial of Ad26.COV2.S vaccine versus placebo. In DNA form, the CDR3 reads TGCGCCAGCAGCCCAACAGGGGGACATGGCTACACCTTC. Protein sequence: CASSPTGGHGYTF.